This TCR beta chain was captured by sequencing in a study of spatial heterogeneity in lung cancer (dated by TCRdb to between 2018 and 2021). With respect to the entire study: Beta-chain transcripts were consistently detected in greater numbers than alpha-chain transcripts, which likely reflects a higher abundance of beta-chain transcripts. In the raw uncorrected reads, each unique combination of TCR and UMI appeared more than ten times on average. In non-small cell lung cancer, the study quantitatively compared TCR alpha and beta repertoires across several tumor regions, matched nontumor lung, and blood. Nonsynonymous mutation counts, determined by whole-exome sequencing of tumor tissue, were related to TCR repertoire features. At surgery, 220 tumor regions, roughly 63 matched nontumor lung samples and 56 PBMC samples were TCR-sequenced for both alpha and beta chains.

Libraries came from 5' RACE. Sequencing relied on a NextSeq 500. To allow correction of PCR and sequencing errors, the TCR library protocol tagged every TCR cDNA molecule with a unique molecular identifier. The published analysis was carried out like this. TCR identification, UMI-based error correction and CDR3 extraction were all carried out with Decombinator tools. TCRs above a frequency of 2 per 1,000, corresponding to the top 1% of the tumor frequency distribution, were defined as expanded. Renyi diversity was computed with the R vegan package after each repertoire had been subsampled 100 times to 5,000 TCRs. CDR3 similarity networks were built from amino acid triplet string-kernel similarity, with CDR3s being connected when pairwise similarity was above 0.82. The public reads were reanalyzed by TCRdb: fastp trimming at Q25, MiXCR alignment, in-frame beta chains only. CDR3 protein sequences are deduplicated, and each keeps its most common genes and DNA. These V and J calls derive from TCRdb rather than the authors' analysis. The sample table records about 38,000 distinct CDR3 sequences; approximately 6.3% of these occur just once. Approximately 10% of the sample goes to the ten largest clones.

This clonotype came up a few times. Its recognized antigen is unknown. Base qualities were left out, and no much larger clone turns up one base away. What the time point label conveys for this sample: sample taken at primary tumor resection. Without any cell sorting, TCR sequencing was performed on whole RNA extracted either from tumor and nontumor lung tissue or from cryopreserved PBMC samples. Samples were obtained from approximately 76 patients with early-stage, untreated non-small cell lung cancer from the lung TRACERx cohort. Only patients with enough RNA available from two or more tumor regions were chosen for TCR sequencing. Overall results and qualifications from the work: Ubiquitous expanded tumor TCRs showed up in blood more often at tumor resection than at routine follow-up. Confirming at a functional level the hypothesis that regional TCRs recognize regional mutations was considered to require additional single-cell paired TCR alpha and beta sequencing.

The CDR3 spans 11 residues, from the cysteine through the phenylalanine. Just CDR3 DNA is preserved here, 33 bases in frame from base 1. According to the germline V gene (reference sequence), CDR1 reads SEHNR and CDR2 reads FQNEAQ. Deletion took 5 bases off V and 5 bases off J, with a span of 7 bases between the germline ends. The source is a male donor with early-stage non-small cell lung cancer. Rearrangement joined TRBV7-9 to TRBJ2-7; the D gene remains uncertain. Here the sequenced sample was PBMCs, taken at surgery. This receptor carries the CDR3 CASSLRDEQYF. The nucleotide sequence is TGTGCCAGCAGCCTGAGAGACGAGCAGTACTTC.